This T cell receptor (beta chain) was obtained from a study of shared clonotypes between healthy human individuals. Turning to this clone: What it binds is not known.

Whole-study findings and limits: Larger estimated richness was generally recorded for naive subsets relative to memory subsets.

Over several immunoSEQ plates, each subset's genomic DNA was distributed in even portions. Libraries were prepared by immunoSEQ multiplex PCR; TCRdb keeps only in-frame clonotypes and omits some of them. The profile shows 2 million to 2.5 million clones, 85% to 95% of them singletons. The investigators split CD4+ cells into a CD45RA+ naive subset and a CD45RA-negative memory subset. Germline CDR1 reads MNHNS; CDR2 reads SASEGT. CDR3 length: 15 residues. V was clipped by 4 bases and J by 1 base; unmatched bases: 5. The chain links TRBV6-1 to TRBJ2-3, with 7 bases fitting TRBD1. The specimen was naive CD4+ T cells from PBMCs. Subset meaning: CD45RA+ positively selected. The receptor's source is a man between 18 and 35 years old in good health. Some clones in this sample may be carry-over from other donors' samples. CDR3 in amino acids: CASSGPGQRTDTQYF. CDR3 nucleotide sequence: TGTGCCAGCAGTGGCCCGGGACAGCGCACAGATACGCAGTATTTT.